This TCR beta chain was recorded in a study of preoperative IRX-2 immunotherapy in early breast cancer. Treatment in this sample: preoperative locoregional IRX-2 cytokine immunotherapy. This clone has a single count. The CDR3 covers 15 residues. Germline V gives CDR1 SGHRS, CDR2 YFSETQ. V gave up 4 bases and J gave up 0 bases; unmatched junction bases: 3. Profiling relied on immunoSEQ multiplex PCR, and the TCRdb table lists in-frame clones only, not all of them. Among 20,000 to 30,000 clones, roughly nine tenths were seen once, and the ten largest hold 9%. The TCR was taken from a human donor with breast cancer. This sequence joins TRBV5-1 and TRBJ1-4; 7 nucleotides match TRBD1. The sample here was tumor tissue, taken after IRX-2 immunotherapy. CDR3 sequence: CASSKGTATNEKLFF. CDR3 bases: TGCGCCAGCAGCAAGGGGACAGCAACTAATGAAAAACTGTTTTTT.